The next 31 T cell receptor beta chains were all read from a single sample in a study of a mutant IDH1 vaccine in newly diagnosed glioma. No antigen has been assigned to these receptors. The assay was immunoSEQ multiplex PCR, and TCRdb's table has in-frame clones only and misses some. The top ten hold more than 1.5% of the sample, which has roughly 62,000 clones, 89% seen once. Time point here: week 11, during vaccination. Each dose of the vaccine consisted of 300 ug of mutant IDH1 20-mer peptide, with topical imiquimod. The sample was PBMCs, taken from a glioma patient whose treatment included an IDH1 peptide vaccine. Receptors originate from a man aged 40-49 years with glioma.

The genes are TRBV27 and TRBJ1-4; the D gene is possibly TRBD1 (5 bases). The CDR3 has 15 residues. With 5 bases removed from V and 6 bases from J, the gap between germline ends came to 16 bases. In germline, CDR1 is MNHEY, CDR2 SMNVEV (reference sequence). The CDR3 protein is CASSPGRGIDEKLFF. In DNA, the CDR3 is TGTGCCAGCAGTCCTGGTCGGGGGATAGATGAAAAACTGTTTTTT. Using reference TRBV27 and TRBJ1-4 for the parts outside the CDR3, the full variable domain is EAQVTQNPRYLITVTGKKLTVTCSQNMNHEYMSWYRQDPGLGLRQIYYSMNVEVTDKGDVPEGYKVSRKEKRNFPLILESPSPNQTSLYFCASSPGRGIDEKLFFGSGTQLSVL.

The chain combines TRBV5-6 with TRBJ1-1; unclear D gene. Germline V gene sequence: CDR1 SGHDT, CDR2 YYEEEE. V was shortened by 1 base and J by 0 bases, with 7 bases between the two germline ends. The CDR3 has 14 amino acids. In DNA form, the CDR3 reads TGTGCCAGCAGCTTGAGTACACTGAACACTGAAGCTTTCTTT. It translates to CASSLSTLNTEAFF. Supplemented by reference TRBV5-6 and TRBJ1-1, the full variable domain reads DAGVTQSPTHLIKTRGQQVTLRCSPKSGHDTVSWYQQALGQGPQFIFQYYEEEERQRGNFPDRFSGHQFPNYSSELNVNALLLGDSALYLCASSLSTLNTEAFFGQGTRLTVV.

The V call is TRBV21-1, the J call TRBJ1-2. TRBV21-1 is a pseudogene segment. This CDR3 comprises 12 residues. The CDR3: CASSKALGGYTF. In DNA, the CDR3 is TGTGCCAGCAGCAAAGCGCTAGGGGGCTACACCTTC.

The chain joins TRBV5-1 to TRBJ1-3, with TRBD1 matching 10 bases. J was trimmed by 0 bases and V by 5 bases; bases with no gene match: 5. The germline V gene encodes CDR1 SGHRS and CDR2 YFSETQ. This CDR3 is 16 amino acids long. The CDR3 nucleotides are TGCGCCAGCAGGCCCGGGACAGGGGCCTCTGGAAACACCATATATTTT. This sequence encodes CASRPGTGASGNTIYF.

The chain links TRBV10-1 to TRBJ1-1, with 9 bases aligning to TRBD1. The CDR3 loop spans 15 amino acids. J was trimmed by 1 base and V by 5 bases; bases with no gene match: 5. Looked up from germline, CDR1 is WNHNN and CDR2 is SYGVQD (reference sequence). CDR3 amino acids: CASSPGTGTNTEAFF. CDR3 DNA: TGCGCCAGCAGTCCCGGGACAGGGACGAACACTGAAGCTTTCTTT.

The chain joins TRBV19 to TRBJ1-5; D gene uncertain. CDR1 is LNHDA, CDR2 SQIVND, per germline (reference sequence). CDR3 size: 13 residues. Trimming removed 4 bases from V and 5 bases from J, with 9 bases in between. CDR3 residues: CASSTQWDQPQHF. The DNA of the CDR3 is TGTGCCAGTAGTACTCAATGGGATCAGCCCCAGCATTTT. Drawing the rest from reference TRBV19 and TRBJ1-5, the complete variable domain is DGGITQSPKYLFRKEGQNVTLSCEQNLNHDAMYWYRQDPGQGLRLIYYSQIVNDFQKGDIAEGYSVSREKKESFPLTVTSAQKNPTAFYLCASSTQWDQPQHFGDGTRLSIL.

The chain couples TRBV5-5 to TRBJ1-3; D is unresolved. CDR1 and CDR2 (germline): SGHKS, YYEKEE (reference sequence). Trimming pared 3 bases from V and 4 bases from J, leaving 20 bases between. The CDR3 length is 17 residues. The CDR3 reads CASSSSSSDRAGNTIYF. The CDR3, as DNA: TGTGCCAGCAGCTCCTCCTCCTCGGATAGGGCCGGAAACACCATATATTTT.

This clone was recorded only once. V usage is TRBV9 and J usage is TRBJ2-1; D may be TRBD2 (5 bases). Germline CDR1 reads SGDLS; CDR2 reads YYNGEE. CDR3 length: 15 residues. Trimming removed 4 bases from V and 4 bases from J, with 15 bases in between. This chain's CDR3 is CASSLGGDPYNEQFF. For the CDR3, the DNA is TGTGCCAGCAGCCTTGGAGGCGACCCATACAATGAGCAGTTCTTC.

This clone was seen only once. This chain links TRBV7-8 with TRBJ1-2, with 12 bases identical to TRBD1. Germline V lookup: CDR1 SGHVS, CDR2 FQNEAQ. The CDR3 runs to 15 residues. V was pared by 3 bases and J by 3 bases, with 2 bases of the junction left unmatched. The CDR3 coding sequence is TGTGCCAGCAGCTTGGGGACAGGGGGCGACTATGGCTACACCTTC. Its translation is CASSLGTGGDYGYTF.

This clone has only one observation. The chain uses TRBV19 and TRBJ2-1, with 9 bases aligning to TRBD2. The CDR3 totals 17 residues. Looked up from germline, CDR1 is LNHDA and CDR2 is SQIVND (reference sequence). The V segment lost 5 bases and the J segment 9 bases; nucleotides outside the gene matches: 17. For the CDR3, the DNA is TGTGCCAGTAGTCTCAATCCGGGACTAGCTGCGATCGGTGAGCAGTTCTTC. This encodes CASSLNPGLAAIGEQFF. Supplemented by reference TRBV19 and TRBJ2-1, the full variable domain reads DGGITQSPKYLFRKEGQNVTLSCEQNLNHDAMYWYRQDPGQGLRLIYYSQIVNDFQKGDIAEGYSVSREKKESFPLTVTSAQKNPTAFYLCASSLNPGLAAIGEQFFGPGTRLTVL.

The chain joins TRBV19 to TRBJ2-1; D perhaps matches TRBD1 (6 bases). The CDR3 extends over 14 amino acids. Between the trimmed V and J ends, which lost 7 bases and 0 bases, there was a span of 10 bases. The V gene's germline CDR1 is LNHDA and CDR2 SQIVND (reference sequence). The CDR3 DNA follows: TGTGCCAGTAAGAGAGGGGGCTCCTACAATGAGCAGTTCTTC. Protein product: CASKRGGSYNEQFF.

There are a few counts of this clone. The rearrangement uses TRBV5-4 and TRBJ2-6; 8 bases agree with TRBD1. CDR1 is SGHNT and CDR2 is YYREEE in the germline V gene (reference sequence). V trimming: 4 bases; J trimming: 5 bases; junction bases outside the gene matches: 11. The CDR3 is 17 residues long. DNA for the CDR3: TGTGCCAGCAGCGACAGACAGGGGAGGCTTCGGGCCAACGTCCTGACTTTC. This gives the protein CASSDRQGRLRANVLTF.

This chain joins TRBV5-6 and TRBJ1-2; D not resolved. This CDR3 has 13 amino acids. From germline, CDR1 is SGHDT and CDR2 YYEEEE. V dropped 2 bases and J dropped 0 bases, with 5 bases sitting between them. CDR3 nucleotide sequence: TGTGCCAGCAGCTTTATATCTAACTATGGCTACACCTTC. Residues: CASSFISNYGYTF.

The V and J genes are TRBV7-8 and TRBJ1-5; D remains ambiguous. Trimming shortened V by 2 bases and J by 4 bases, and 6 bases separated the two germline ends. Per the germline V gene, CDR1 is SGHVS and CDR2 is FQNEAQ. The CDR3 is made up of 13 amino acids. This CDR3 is CASSLSLNQPQHF. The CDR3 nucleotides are TGTGCCAGCAGCTTATCCCTAAATCAGCCCCAGCATTTT.

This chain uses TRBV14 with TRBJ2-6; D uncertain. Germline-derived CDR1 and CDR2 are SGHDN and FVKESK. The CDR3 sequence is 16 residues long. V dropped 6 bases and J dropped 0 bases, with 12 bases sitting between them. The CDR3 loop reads CASSPGRLSGANVLTF. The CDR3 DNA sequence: TGTGCCAGCAGTCCCGGACGGCTCTCTGGGGCCAACGTCCTGACTTTC.

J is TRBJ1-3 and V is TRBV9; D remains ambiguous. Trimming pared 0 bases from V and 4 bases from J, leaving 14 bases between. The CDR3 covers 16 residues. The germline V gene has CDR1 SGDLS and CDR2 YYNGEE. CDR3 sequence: CASSVELSPRGNTIYF. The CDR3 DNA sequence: TGTGCCAGCAGCGTAGAATTATCTCCTCGGGGAAACACCATATATTTT.

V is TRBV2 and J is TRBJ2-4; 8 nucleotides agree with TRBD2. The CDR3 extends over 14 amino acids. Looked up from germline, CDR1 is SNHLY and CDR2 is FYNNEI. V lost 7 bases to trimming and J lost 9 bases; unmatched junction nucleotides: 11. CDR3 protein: CASTWTSSLAIQYF. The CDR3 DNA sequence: TGTGCCAGCACCTGGACTAGCTCGTTGGCCATTCAGTACTTC.

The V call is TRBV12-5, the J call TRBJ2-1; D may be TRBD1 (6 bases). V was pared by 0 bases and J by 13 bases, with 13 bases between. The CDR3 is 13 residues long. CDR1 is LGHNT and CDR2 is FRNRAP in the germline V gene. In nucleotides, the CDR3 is TGTGCTAGTGGTTTGGTCCCCACGGGACACCAGTTCTTC. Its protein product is CASGLVPTGHQFF.

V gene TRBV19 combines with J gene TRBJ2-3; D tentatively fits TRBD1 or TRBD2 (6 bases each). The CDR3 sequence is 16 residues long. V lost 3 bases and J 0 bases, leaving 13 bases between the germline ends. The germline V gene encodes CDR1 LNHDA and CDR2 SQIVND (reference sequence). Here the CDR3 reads CASSIVGGRSTDTQYF. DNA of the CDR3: TGTGCCAGTAGTATTGTTGGGGGGCGTAGCACAGATACGCAGTATTTT.

Written as DNA, the CDR3 is TGTGCCAGCAGGATGGGGGGTATCGCTGAAGCTTTCTTT. Residues: CASRMGGIAEAFF. The chain carries TRBV6-5 and TRBJ1-1; TRBD1 might be the D (5 bases). Germline assignment: CDR1 MNHEY and CDR2 SVGAGI. V was clipped by 6 bases and J by 6 bases, with 14 bases between them. The CDR3 has 13 residues.

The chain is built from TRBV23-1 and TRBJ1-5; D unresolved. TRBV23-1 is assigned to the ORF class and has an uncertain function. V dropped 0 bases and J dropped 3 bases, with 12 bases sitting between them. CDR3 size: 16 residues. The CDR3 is CASSQSHRYVNQPQHF. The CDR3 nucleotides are TGCGCCAGCAGTCAATCGCATCGGTACGTCAATCAGCCCCAGCATTTT.

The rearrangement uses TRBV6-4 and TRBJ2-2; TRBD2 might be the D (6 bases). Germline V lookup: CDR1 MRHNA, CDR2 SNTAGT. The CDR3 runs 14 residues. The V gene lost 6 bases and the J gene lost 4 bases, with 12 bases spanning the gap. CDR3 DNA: TGTGCCAGCAGCCAACTAGCACTCACCGGGGAGCTGTTTTTT. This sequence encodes CASSQLALTGELFF.

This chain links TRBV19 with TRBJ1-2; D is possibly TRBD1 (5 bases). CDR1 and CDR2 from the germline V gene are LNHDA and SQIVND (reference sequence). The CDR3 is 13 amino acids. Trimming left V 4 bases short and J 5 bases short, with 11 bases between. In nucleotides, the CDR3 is TGTGCCAGTAGTAATAGGGGTTGGTATGGCTACACCTTC. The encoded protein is CASSNRGWYGYTF. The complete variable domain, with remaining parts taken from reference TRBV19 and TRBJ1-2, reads DGGITQSPKYLFRKEGQNVTLSCEQNLNHDAMYWYRQDPGQGLRLIYYSQIVNDFQKGDIAEGYSVSREKKESFPLTVTSAQKNPTAFYLCASSNRGWYGYTFGSGTRLTVV.

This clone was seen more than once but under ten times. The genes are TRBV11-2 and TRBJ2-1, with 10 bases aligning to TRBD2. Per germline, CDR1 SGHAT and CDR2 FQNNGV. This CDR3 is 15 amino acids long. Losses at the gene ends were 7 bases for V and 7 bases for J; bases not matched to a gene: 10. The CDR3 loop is CASTKGRTSGNEQFF. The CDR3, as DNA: TGTGCCAGCACCAAAGGGAGGACTAGCGGAAATGAGCAGTTCTTC. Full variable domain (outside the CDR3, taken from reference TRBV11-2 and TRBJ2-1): EAGVAQSPRYKIIEKRQSVAFWCNPISGHATLYWYQQILGQGPKLLIQFQNNGVVDDSQLPKDRFSAERLKGVDSTLKIQPAKLEDSAVYLCASTKGRTSGNEQFFGPGTRLTVL.

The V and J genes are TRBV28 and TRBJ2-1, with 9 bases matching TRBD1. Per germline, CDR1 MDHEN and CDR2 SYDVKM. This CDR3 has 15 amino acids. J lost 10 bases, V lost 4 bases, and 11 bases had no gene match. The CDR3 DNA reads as TGTGCCAGCAGTTCCTGGACAGGGGAGGTAGGGGAGCAGTTCTTC. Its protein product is CASSSWTGEVGEQFF.

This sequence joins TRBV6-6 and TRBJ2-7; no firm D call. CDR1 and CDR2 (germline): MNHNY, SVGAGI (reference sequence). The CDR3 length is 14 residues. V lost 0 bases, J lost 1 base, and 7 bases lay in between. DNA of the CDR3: TGTGCCAGCAGTTACTCGCCTGGATCCTACGAGCAGTACGTC. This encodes CASSYSPGSYEQYV.

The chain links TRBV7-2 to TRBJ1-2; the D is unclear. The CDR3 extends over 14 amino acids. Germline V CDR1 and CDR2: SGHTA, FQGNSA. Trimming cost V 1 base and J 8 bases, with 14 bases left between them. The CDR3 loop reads CASSLDISLKGYTF. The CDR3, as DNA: TGTGCCAGCAGCTTAGATATCTCCCTAAAGGGCTACACCTTC.

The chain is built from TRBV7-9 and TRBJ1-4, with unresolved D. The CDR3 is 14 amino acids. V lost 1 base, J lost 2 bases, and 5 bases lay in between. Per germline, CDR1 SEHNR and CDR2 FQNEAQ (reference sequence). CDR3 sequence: CASSLGATNEKLFF. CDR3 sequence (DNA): TGTGCCAGCAGCTTAGGGGCCACTAATGAAAAACTGTTTTTT.

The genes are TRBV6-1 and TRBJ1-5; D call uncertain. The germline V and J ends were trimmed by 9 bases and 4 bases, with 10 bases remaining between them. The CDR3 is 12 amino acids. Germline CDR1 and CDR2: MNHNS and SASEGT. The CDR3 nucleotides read TGTGCCAGTGAGCAGGCTAATCAGCCCCAGCATTTT. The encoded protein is CASEQANQPQHF.

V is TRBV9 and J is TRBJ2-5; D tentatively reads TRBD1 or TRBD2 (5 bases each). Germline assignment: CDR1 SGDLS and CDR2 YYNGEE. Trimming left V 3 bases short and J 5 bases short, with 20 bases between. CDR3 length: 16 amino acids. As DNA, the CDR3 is TGTGCCAGCAGCGGGGAAAATCTTGGGGGTTACGAGACCCAGTACTTC. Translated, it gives CASSGENLGGYETQYF.

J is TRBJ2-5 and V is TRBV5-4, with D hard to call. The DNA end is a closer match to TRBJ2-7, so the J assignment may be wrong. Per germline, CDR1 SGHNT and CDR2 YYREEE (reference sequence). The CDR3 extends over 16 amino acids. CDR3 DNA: TGTGCCAGCAGCTTCGGGCTGGGCGGCTTCTCCTACGAGCAGTACTTC. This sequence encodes CASSFGLGGFSYEQYF.